Shown below are 21 T cell receptor beta chains from a single sample sequenced in a study of blood T cell repertoires in COVID-19. Only in-frame clones appear in the TCRdb table, and some are missing; sequencing was by immunoSEQ multiplex PCR. The sample includes 200,000 to 250,000 clones, approximately 85% seen only once; the top ten take 5.1%. Material for sequencing was peripheral blood. These receptor sequences come from a man in his forties or fifties with COVID-19, enrolled during active disease.

Points on this clone: Other nucleotide sequences from this sample produce the same CDR3. This sequence joins TRBV18 and TRBJ1-2, with 7 nucleotides matching TRBD1. Trimming at V came to 6 bases and at J to 2 bases, leaving 6 bases not matched to a gene. The CDR3 has 14 residues. The germline gives CDR1 KGHSH, CDR2 LQKENI. The CDR3 loop is CASSPGQENYGYTF. The DNA for the CDR3 is TGTGCCAGCTCGCCTGGACAGGAGAACTATGGCTACACCTTC.

The chain links TRBV7-9 to TRBJ2-7; D not certain. From germline, CDR1 is SEHNR and CDR2 FQNEAQ (reference sequence). CDR3 size: 16 residues. Trimming shortened V by 7 bases and J by 2 bases, and 21 bases separated the two germline ends. CDR3 DNA: TGTGCCAGCACCGAGTGGTCATCTCCGGGTCCCTACGAGCAGTACTTC. It encodes CASTEWSSPGPYEQYF.

V gene TRBV3-1 (or the pseudogene TRBV3-2) combines with J gene TRBJ1-1; TRBD1 aligns across 7 bases. The V gene's germline CDR1 is LGHDT and CDR2 YNNKEL (reference sequence). J lost 3 bases, V lost 4 bases, and 11 bases had no gene match. The CDR3 is 16 amino acids. The CDR3 DNA is TGTGCCAGCAGCCCGAACAGGGGCTCGGGAGACACTGAAGCTTTCTTT. Its protein is CASSPNRGSGDTEAFF.

This clone was recorded once. This chain links TRBV5-1 with TRBJ1-3; D not certain. There are 13 residues in the CDR3. V was shortened by 2 bases and J by 1 base, with 4 bases between the two germline ends. Per the germline V gene, CDR1 is SGHRS and CDR2 is YFSETQ. CDR3 loop: CASSFASGNTIYF. CDR3 bases: TGCGCCAGCAGCTTTGCGTCTGGAAACACCATATATTTT.

The genes are TRBV5-1 and TRBJ2-7, with D possibly TRBD1 on 6 matching bases. Germline V gives CDR1 SGHRS, CDR2 YFSETQ. The V end lost 0 bases, the J end lost 3 bases, and 16 bases lay between the germline ends. CDR3 length: 16 residues. The CDR3 protein is CASSLVIDRSFYEQYF. DNA of the CDR3: TGCGCCAGCAGCTTGGTTATTGACAGGAGTTTCTACGAGCAGTACTTC.

The V call is TRBV5-4, the J call TRBJ1-2; a weak D match, TRBD1 (5 bases). The CDR3 runs 14 residues. Trimming removed 0 bases from V and 8 bases from J, with 14 bases in between. Germline lookup yields CDR1 SGHNT and CDR2 YYREEE (reference sequence). CDR3 protein: CASSLAGTNRGYTF. The CDR3 nucleotides are TGTGCCAGCAGCTTGGCCGGGACTAACAGAGGCTACACCTTC. The complete variable domain, with remaining parts taken from reference TRBV5-4 and TRBJ1-2, reads ETGVTQSPTHLIKTRGQQVTLRCSSQSGHNTVSWYQQALGQGPQFIFQYYREEENGRGNFPPRFSGLQFPNYSSELNVNALELDDSALYLCASSLAGTNRGYTFGSGTRLTVV.

The CDR3 region is CASSVDPSGVVVGELFF. The DNA of the CDR3 is TGTGCCAGCAGCGTAGATCCTAGCGGGGTAGTGGTCGGGGAGCTGTTTTTT. V is TRBV9 and J is TRBJ2-2; 9 nucleotides match TRBD2. CDR3 length: 17 residues. J lost 7 bases, V lost 0 bases, and 10 bases had no gene match. Looked up from germline, CDR1 is SGDLS and CDR2 is YYNGEE.

The V and J genes are TRBV5-1 and TRBJ2-5, with a tentative D call TRBD1 (5 bases). Trimming removed 4 bases at V and 5 bases at J, with 18 bases between. Germline-derived CDR1 and CDR2 are SGHRS and YFSETQ. The CDR3 has 15 amino acids. The CDR3 reads CASSPTSRDGETQYF. DNA for the CDR3: TGCGCCAGCAGCCCAACGTCCAGGGATGGCGAGACCCAGTACTTC.

The gene calls are TRBV23-1 and TRBJ1-1; 7 bases line up with TRBD1. TRBV23-1 is an ORF for which the function is uncertain. This CDR3 has 15 residues. V was pared by 4 bases and J by 1 base, with 6 bases of the junction left unmatched. DNA for the CDR3: TGCGCCAGCAGTCGCCCGGGACAGAGGAACACTGAAGCTTTCTTT. Its translation is CASSRPGQRNTEAFF.

The chain's CDR3 is CASSSGQAINYGYTF. CDR3 coding DNA: TGTGCCAGCAGTTCCGGACAGGCGATTAACTATGGCTACACCTTC. This chain joins TRBV27 and TRBJ1-2; TRBD1 matches at 7 bases. The CDR3 runs to 15 residues. Unmatched junction bases numbered 6, after V lost 4 bases and J lost 1 base. CDR1 is MNHEY and CDR2 is SMNVEV in the germline V gene (reference sequence).

The chain has TRBV28 and TRBJ2-7; D unclear. CDR1 and CDR2 (germline): MDHEN, SYDVKM. There are 15 residues in the CDR3. Trimming cost V 4 bases and J 0 bases, with 13 bases left between them. CDR3 sequence: CASSSLGTVSYEQYF. CDR3 in DNA: TGTGCCAGCAGTTCTCTGGGTACAGTCTCCTACGAGCAGTACTTC.

The genes are TRBV7-9 and TRBJ1-3; D might be TRBD1 (5 bases). The germline V and J ends were trimmed by 5 bases and 0 bases, with 11 bases remaining between them. This CDR3 region has 15 residues. CDR1 is SEHNR, CDR2 FQNEAQ, per germline (reference sequence). CDR3 DNA sequence: TGTGCCAGCAGCCCCCGTAGGGGCTCTGGAAACACCATATATTTT. Translation gives CASSPRRGSGNTIYF.

The chain is built from TRBV5-8 and TRBJ1-2; unclear D gene. The ends were cut back, 2 bases at V and 0 bases at J, with 11 bases in the middle. This CDR3 is 15 amino acids long. Germline V gives CDR1 SGHTS, CDR2 YDEGEE. The CDR3 loop is CASSFSRFTNYGYTF. The CDR3 DNA is TGTGCCAGCAGCTTCTCTAGGTTTACTAACTATGGCTACACCTTC.

This clone appeared a single time. The chain combines TRBV9 with TRBJ2-3; a possible D gene is TRBD1 (6 bases). Trimming pared 7 bases from V and 5 bases from J, leaving 14 bases between. This CDR3 has 13 amino acids. Germline CDR1 and CDR2: SGDLS and YYNGEE. This CDR3 reads CASCWGPGDTQYF. The CDR3, as DNA: TGTGCCAGCTGTTGGGGGCCGGGAGATACGCAGTATTTT.

The V call is TRBV15, the J call TRBJ2-1, with 11 bases that match TRBD2. Germline V gene data show CDR1 as LNHNV and CDR2 as YYDKDF (reference sequence). The V segment lost 6 bases and the J segment 6 bases; nucleotides outside the gene matches: 7. There are 15 residues in the CDR3. The CDR3, as DNA: TGTGCCACCAGAAATAGCGGGGGGGCTCTCAATGAGCAGTTCTTC. Protein sequence: CATRNSGGALNEQFF.

V usage is TRBV19 and J usage is TRBJ2-5, with TRBD1 matching 8 bases. V trimming: 7 bases; J trimming: 3 bases; junction bases outside the gene matches: 4. The CDR3 is 13 amino acids. CDR1 and CDR2 (germline): LNHDA, SQIVND (reference sequence). The CDR3 DNA reads as TGTGCCAGTACCCACAGGGGGGAAGAGACCCAGTACTTC. This translates into CASTHRGEETQYF.

Details on this clone: Other DNA sequences in the sample encode the same CDR3. The chain recombines TRBV18 with TRBJ2-5; TRBD1 matches at 8 bases. Germline CDR1 and CDR2: KGHSH and LQKENI. The CDR3 covers 15 residues. J gave up 0 bases and V 3 bases, and 3 bases lay outside the gene matches. CDR3 nucleotides: TGTGCCAGCTCACCTAGACAGGGGTACCAAGAGACCCAGTACTTC. It specifies CASSPRQGYQETQYF.

The rearrangement joins TRBV19 to TRBJ1-1; 10 nucleotides align to TRBD1. CDR1 and CDR2 (germline): LNHDA, SQIVND (reference sequence). This CDR3 contains 16 residues. J was trimmed by 3 bases and V by 6 bases; bases with no gene match: 10. The CDR3: CASRHRDRGSDTEAFF. For the CDR3, the DNA is TGTGCCAGTAGACACCGGGACAGGGGATCGGACACTGAAGCTTTCTTT. Using reference TRBV19 and TRBJ1-1 for the parts outside the CDR3, the full variable domain is DGGITQSPKYLFRKEGQNVTLSCEQNLNHDAMYWYRQDPGQGLRLIYYSQIVNDFQKGDIAEGYSVSREKKESFPLTVTSAQKNPTAFYLCASRHRDRGSDTEAFFGQGTRLTVV.

V gene TRBV11-2 combines with J gene TRBJ2-4; 7 positions match TRBD2. CDR1 SGHAT and CDR2 FQNNGV come from the germline V gene. The CDR3 extends over 17 amino acids. V lost 5 bases to trimming and J lost 4 bases; unmatched junction nucleotides: 14. The CDR3 here is CASSPFTSGGGKNIQYF. CDR3 nucleotide sequence: TGTGCCAGCAGCCCATTTACCTCGGGGGGAGGGAAAAACATTCAGTACTTC. The variable domain in full, completed from reference TRBV11-2 and TRBJ2-4, reads EAGVAQSPRYKIIEKRQSVAFWCNPISGHATLYWYQQILGQGPKLLIQFQNNGVVDDSQLPKDRFSAERLKGVDSTLKIQPAKLEDSAVYLCASSPFTSGGGKNIQYFGAGTRLSVL.

V is TRBV7-2 and J is TRBJ1-2; 9 bases are a match to TRBD1. CDR1 and CDR2 (germline): SGHTA, FQGNSA. The CDR3 spans 13 residues. The V and J ends lost 5 bases and 5 bases, in that order; junction bases with no gene match: 3. The CDR3: CASSDRGGYGYTF. The CDR3 DNA reads as TGTGCCAGCAGCGACAGGGGGGGGTATGGCTACACCTTC.

V gene TRBV7-9 combines with J gene TRBJ1-6, with a tentative D call TRBD1 (5 bases). Germline values: CDR1 SEHNR, CDR2 FQNEAQ (reference sequence). The V and J ends lost 5 bases and 7 bases respectively, with 15 bases between them. There are 15 residues in the CDR3. The CDR3 bases are TGTGCCAGCAGCCCCCAGTGGGGCCCGAATTCACCCCTCCACTTT. This translates into CASSPQWGPNSPLHF.